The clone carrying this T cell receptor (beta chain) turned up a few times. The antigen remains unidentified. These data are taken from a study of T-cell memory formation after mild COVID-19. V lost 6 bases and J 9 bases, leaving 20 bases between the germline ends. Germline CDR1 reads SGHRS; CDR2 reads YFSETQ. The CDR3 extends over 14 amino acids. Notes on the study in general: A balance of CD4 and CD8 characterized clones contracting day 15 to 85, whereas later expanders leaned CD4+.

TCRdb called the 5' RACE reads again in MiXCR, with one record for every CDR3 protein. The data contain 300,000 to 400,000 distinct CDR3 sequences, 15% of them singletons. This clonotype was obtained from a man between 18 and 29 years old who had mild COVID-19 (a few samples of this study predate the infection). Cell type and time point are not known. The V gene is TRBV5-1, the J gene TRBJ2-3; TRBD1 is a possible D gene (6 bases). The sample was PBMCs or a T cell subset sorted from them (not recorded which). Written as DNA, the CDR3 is TGCGCCAGCACGTGGCATGGCCAACAGGGAACGCAGTATTTT. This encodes CASTWHGQQGTQYF.